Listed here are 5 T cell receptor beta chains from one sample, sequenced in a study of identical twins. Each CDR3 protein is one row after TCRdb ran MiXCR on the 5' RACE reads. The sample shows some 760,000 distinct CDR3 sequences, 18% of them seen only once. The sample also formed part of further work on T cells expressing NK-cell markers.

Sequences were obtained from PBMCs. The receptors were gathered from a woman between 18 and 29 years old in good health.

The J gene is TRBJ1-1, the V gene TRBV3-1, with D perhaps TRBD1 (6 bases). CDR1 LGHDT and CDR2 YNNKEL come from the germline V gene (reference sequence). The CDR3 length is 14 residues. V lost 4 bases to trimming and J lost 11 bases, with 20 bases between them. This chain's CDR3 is CASSRRDTATGAFF. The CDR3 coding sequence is TGTGCCAGCAGCCGCCGGGACACCGCCACGGGGGCTTTCTTT.

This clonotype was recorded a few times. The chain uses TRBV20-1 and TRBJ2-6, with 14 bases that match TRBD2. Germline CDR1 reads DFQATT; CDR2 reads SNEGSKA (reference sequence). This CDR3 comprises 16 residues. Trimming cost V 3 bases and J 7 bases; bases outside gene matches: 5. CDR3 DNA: TGCAGTGCTAGGACTAGCGGGGGGGCGAAAGCCAACGTCCTGACTTTC. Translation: CSARTSGGAKANVLTF.

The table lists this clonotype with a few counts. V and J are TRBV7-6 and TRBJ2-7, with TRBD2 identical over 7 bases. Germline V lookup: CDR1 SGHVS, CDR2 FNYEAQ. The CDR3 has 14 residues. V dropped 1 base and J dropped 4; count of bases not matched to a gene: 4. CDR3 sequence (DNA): TGTGCCAGCAGCTTAGTGCGACTAGCTTACGAGCAGTACTTC. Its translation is CASSLVRLAYEQYF.

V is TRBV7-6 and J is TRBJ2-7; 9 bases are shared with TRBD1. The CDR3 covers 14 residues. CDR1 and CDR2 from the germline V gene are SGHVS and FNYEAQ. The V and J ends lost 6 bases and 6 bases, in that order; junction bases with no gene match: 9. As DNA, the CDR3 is TGTGCCAGCAGAGGGACAGGGTCTTTTCGCGAGCAGTACTTC. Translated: CASRGTGSFREQYF. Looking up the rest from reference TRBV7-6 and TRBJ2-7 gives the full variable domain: GAGVSQSPRYKVTKRGQDVALRCDPISGHVSLYWYRQALGQGPEFLTYFNYEAQQDKSGLPNDRFSAERPEGSISTLTIQRTEQRDSAMYRCASRGTGSFREQYFGPGTRLTVT.

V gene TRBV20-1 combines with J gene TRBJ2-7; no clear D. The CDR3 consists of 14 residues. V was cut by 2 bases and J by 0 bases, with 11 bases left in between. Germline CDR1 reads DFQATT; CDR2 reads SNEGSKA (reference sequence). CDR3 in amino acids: CSARSPSFSYEQYF. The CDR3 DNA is TGCAGTGCTAGATCCCCCAGTTTCTCCTACGAGCAGTACTTC.